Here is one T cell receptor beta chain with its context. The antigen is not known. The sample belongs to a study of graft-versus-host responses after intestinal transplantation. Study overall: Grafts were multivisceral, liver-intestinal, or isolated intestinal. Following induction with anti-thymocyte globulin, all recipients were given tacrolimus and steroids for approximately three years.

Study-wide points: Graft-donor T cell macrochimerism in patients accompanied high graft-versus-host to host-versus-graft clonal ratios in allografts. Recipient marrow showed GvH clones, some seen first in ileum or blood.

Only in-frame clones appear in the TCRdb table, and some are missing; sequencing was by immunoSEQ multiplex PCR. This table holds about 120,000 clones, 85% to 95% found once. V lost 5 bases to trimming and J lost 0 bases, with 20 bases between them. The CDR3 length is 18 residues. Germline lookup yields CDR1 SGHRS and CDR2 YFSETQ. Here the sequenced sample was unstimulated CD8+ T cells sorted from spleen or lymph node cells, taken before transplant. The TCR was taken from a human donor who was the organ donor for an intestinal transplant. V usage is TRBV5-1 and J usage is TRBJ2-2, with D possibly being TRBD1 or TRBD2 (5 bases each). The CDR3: CASRGRGVGRANTGELFF. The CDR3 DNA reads TGCGCCAGCAGAGGGAGAGGGGTAGGACGGGCGAACACCGGGGAGCTGTTTTTT.